One sample yielded the 31 T cell receptor beta chains listed below, sequenced in a study of blood T cells in healthy people across ages. Using a J-beta primer mix together with a sample-barcoded 5' primer, a second PCR was run for roughly 6 to 12 cycles. TCRdb redid the calling of the 5' RACE reads with MiXCR, one entry per CDR3 protein. This table holds 1,800,000 or so distinct CDR3 sequences, around 40% found once. The sequenced sample was blood. These receptors originate from a human donor in good health.

This clonotype came up a few times. The chain is built from TRBV11-2 and TRBJ2-7; 8 nucleotides line up with TRBD1. The CDR3 extends over 15 amino acids. Losses at the gene ends were 5 bases for V and 9 bases for J; bases not matched to a gene: 15. The germline gives CDR1 SGHAT, CDR2 FQNNGV. The CDR3 loop is CASSISTGAVPVQYF. As DNA, the CDR3 is TGTGCCAGCAGCATCTCGACAGGGGCCGTACCCGTGCAGTACTTC.

This clonotype came up a few times. CDR3 DNA: TGTGCCAGCAGTTACTGGCCCTCCACAGATACGCAGTATTTT. It encodes CASSYWPSTDTQYF. The gene calls are TRBV6-2 or TRBV6-3 and TRBJ2-3; no clear D gene. V gave up 1 base and J gave up 2 bases, with 7 bases separating them. CDR3 length: 14 amino acids. Germline V gives CDR1 MNHEY, CDR2 SVGEGT.

J is TRBJ2-3 and V is TRBV7-2; D is unresolved. This CDR3 spans 12 amino acids. The V end was cut by 7 bases, the J end by 6 bases, with 11 bases between. Germline V gene lookup returns CDR1 SGHTA and CDR2 FQGNSA. This CDR3 is CASNPLTDTQYF. CDR3 nucleotides: TGTGCCAGCAACCCACTTACGGATACGCAGTATTTT.

J is TRBJ2-5 and V is TRBV20-1; 7 bases line up with TRBD1. Unmatched junction bases numbered 6, after V lost 6 bases and J lost 5 bases. The CDR3 spans 12 residues. Germline V CDR1 and CDR2: DFQATT, SNEGSKA (reference sequence). The CDR3 DNA follows: TGCAGTGCCCGACAGGGACGGGAGACCCAGTACTTC. Translation gives CSARQGRETQYF.

This clonotype was seen only a few times. The chain employs TRBV5-1 and TRBJ2-1; D unclear. V gave up 0 bases and J gave up 5 bases, with 9 bases separating them. Germline lookup yields CDR1 SGHRS and CDR2 YFSETQ. CDR3 length: 14 amino acids. DNA for the CDR3: TGCGCCAGCAGCTTGGCCGCCAGAAACAATGAGCAGTTCTTC. Its protein product is CASSLAARNNEQFF.

This clonotype was seen more than once but under ten times. This CDR3 is CASSLETSGEQYF. In DNA form, the CDR3 reads TGTGCCAGCAGCTTAGAAACGTCGGGCGAGCAGTACTTC. The chain links TRBV7-2 to TRBJ2-7; no reliable D call. The germline CDR1 and CDR2 sequences are SGHTA and FQGNSA. This CDR3 has 13 amino acids. V was trimmed by 1 base and J by 6 bases, leaving 10 bases between them.

The rearrangement links TRBV6-2 or TRBV6-3 to TRBJ2-6; D is perhaps TRBD2 (5 bases). Trimming stripped 2 bases from V and 0 bases from J, with 17 bases between. The germline gives CDR1 MNHEY, CDR2 SVGEGT. CDR3 size: 19 residues. CDR3 DNA sequence: TGTGCCAGCAGTTACGATCCCCAGCGGATGAGCTCTGGGGCCAACGTCCTGACTTTC. It is translated as CASSYDPQRMSSGANVLTF.

This clonotype appeared a few times. DNA for the CDR3: TGCAGCGTTGACGGGACCTACTCCTACGAGCAGTACTTC. Protein sequence: CSVDGTYSYEQYF. The J gene is TRBJ2-7, the V gene TRBV29-1, with D perhaps assigned TRBD1 or TRBD2 (5 bases each). This CDR3 has 13 amino acids. Trimming took off 3 bases at V and 0 bases at J, with 9 bases between the two ends. The germline CDR1 and CDR2 sequences are SQVTM and ANQGSEA.

The chain recombines TRBV6-2 or TRBV6-3 with TRBJ2-1, with D uncertain. In germline, CDR1 is MNHEY, CDR2 SVGEGT. V was shortened by 8 bases and J by 12 bases, with 14 bases between the two germline ends. This CDR3 region has 11 residues. The CDR3 DNA is TGTGCCAGCTACTCCCACCGCAGGCAGTTCTTC. It codes for CASYSHRRQFF.

In its sample, this clonotype was seen a few times. This chain connects TRBV12-5 to TRBJ2-1; TRBD1 aligns across 7 bases. The length of the CDR3 is 15 residues. Trimming took 0 bases from V and 7 from J; bases not matched to a gene: 6. CDR1 is LGHNT and CDR2 is FRNRAP in the germline V gene. The CDR3 nucleotides read TGTGCTAGTGGTTTGGTACAGGGGATTATGAATGAGCAGTTCTTC. Its translation is CASGLVQGIMNEQFF.

This clonotype was seen only a few times. The chain links TRBV5-1 to TRBJ1-4; D call uncertain. V gave up 1 base and J gave up 7 bases, with 17 bases separating them. Germline lookup yields CDR1 SGHRS and CDR2 YFSETQ. This CDR3 spans 16 amino acids. In nucleotides, the CDR3 is TGCGCCAGCAGCTTGACTGTTGCCAGACAAGGTGAAAAACTGTTTTTT. It encodes CASSLTVARQGEKLFF.

This clonotype turned up a few times. J is TRBJ1-2 and V is TRBV10-3, with 7 bases identical to TRBD1. J gave up 6 bases and V 7 bases, and 11 bases lay outside the gene matches. The CDR3 consists of 14 residues. Germline V gene sequence: CDR1 ENHRY, CDR2 SYGVKD. The CDR3 protein is CAITSFGTADGYTF. As DNA, the CDR3 is TGTGCCATCACCTCTTTCGGGACAGCCGATGGCTACACCTTC.

Comments on this clonotype: At one boundary the junction diverges from the germline segment, which might be a read error. The V gene is TRBV12-3 or TRBV12-4, the J gene TRBJ1-4, with D perhaps TRBD1 (6 bases). The CDR3 has 14 amino acids. The CDR3 protein is CAGSTQGTDEKLFF. The CDR3, as DNA: TGTGCCGGCAGCACACAGGGAACGGATGAAAAACTGTTTTTT.

This clonotype was found a few times. The chain couples TRBV5-4 to TRBJ2-3; 8 bases map to TRBD1. V shed 4 bases, J shed 5 bases, and the junction held 9 bases outside the gene matches. Germline CDR1 SGHNT, CDR2 YYREEE (reference sequence). The CDR3 is 15 residues long. The DNA of the CDR3 is TGTGCCAGCAGCCCGGGCGGGACAGGATTAGATACGCAGTATTTT. This codes for CASSPGGTGLDTQYF.

The chain links TRBV20-1 to TRBJ2-3, with D unresolved. The CDR3 extends over 12 amino acids. Germline V gene data show CDR1 as DFQATT and CDR2 as SNEGSKA (reference sequence). Trimming pared 5 bases from V and 8 bases from J, leaving 14 bases between. CDR3 sequence (DNA): TGCAGTGCTCACGAGGATGCAGGTACGCAGTATTTT. Protein product: CSAHEDAGTQYF.

The chain carries TRBV2 and TRBJ1-6, with 7 bases identical to TRBD1. V shed 7 bases and J 0 bases; nucleotides not matched to a gene: 6. The CDR3 runs to 16 residues. Germline CDR1 reads SNHLY; CDR2 reads FYNNEI. CDR3 region: CASKGGLSSYNSPLHF. The CDR3 bases are TGTGCCAGCAAAGGGGGCCTAAGCTCCTATAATTCACCCCTCCACTTT.

The chain joins TRBV29-1 to TRBJ1-1; no firm D call. Trimming shortened V by 7 bases and J by 1 base, and 13 bases separated the two germline ends. The CDR3 is 13 amino acids. Germline CDR1 SQVTM, CDR2 ANQGSEA. CDR3 coding DNA: TGCAGCGCCGCACAGTCCCCGAACACTGAAGCTTTCTTT. Amino acid sequence: CSAAQSPNTEAFF.

The chain carries TRBV10-3 and TRBJ2-5; D possibly uses TRBD1 or TRBD2 (5 bases each). Gene TRBJ2-7 matches the end of the DNA better, so the J call may be wrong. The CDR3 runs to 11 residues. Germline CDR1 ENHRY, CDR2 SYGVKD. CDR3 loop: CAGPEVYEQYF. The CDR3 DNA is TGTGCGGGACCAGAGGTCTACGAGCAGTACTTC.

The chain joins TRBV10-3 to TRBJ1-1; no firm D call. CDR1 is ENHRY, CDR2 SYGVKD, per germline. V was shortened by 3 bases and J by 7 bases, with 9 bases between the two germline ends. This CDR3 has 12 amino acids. CDR3 in amino acids: CAISDKQSEAFF. In DNA, the CDR3 is TGTGCCATCAGTGATAAGCAGAGTGAAGCTTTCTTT.

The V call is TRBV4-3, the J call TRBJ1-6; maybe TRBD1 (6 bases). In germline, CDR1 is LGHNA, CDR2 YSLEER. V was cut by 6 bases and J by 7 bases, with 16 bases left in between. There are 15 residues in the CDR3. The CDR3 reads CASSPDRFGNSPLHF. The CDR3 DNA reads TGCGCCAGCAGTCCCGACAGGTTCGGGAATTCACCCCTCCACTTT.

Comment on this clonotype: Sequence at one end of the junction differs from germline and may be a read error. The DNA for the CDR3 is TGTGTCAGCAGACTAGCGGGGGGGAACACCGGGGAGCTGTTTTTT. Translating gives CVSRLAGGNTGELFF. The chain employs TRBV9 and TRBJ2-2, with 13 bases aligning to TRBD2. CDR3 length: 15 amino acids. Germline lookup yields CDR1 SGDLS and CDR2 YYNGEE. The full variable domain, with the rest looked up from reference TRBV9 and TRBJ2-2, is DSGVTQTPKHLITATGQRVTLRCSPRSGDLSVYWYQQSLDQGLQFLIQYYNGEERAKGNILERFSAQQFPDLHSELNLSSLELGDSALYFCVSRLAGGNTGELFFGEGSRLTVL.

This chain joins TRBV11-3 and TRBJ2-7; D not resolved. Trimming cost V 0 bases and J 2 bases, with 17 bases left between them. Germline loops: CDR1 SGHNT, CDR2 YENEEA. The CDR3 has 17 amino acids. The CDR3 bases are TGTGCCAGCAGCTTAGATCAGGAAACGGTGCTCCCCTACGAGCAGTACTTC. Protein sequence: CASSLDQETVLPYEQYF.

This clonotype was counted only a few times. The genes are TRBV7-2 and TRBJ2-6; either TRBD1 or TRBD2 may supply D (5 bases each). Between the trimmed V and J ends, which lost 2 bases and 3 bases, there was a span of 11 bases. The CDR3 runs to 16 residues. The germline CDR1 and CDR2 sequences are SGHTA and FQGNSA. The CDR3 here is CASSLTGGYGANVLTF. CDR3 DNA: TGTGCCAGCAGCTTAACAGGAGGTTATGGGGCCAACGTCCTGACTTTC.

This chain connects TRBV29-1 to TRBJ2-3, with a possible D match to TRBD2 (7 bases). The germline V gene has CDR1 SQVTM and CDR2 ANQGSEA. The CDR3 has 15 amino acids. The V end lost 6 bases, the J end lost 2 bases, and 18 bases lay between the germline ends. The CDR3 nucleotides are TGCAGCGTCAGCGGGACAAACCGTAACACAGATACGCAGTATTTT. Amino acids: CSVSGTNRNTDTQYF.

The chain employs TRBV12-3 or TRBV12-4 and TRBJ2-3; D gene unclear. Trimming took off 8 bases at V and 0 bases at J, with 15 bases between the two ends. This CDR3 region has 15 residues. CDR3 loop: CASQIGFSSTDTQYF. CDR3 nucleotides: TGTGCCAGCCAGATTGGTTTTTCGAGCACAGATACGCAGTATTTT.

This clonotype has a single count. One end of the junction fails to match germline, which may point to a read error. This chain connects TRBV12-3 or TRBV12-4 to TRBJ2-3; TRBD1 matches at 10 bases. The CDR3 totals 15 residues. The CDR3 region is CASSFRTGGPDAQYF. DNA for the CDR3: TGTGCCAGCAGTTTCCGGACAGGGGGGCCAGATGCGCAGTATTTT.

The chain couples TRBV6-6 to TRBJ1-2; D unresolved. The CDR3 has 14 residues. Trimming removed 2 bases at V and 3 bases at J, with 10 bases between. CDR1 is MNHNY and CDR2 is SVGAGI in the germline V gene (reference sequence). This CDR3 reads CASSYGRLDYGYTF. CDR3 sequence (DNA): TGTGCCAGCAGTTACGGGAGGTTAGACTATGGCTACACCTTC.

This clonotype was picked up a small number of times. This chain uses TRBV12-3 or TRBV12-4 with TRBJ1-2; D not resolved. This CDR3 is 13 amino acids long. V dropped 5 bases and J dropped 8 bases, with 15 bases sitting between them. The CDR3 coding sequence is TGTGCCAGCAGTACAGTAGTCGATCGGGGCTACACCTTC. Translating it yields CASSTVVDRGYTF.

The chain recombines TRBV14 with TRBJ2-5; no reliable D call. The CDR3 runs to 16 residues. Germline values: CDR1 SGHDN, CDR2 FVKESK. V lost 4 bases to trimming and J lost 0 bases, with 15 bases between them. CDR3 bases: TGTGCCAGCAGCCCCAAGGATCCCGAGTACCAAGAGACCCAGTACTTC. This sequence encodes CASSPKDPEYQETQYF.

The rearrangement uses TRBV9 and TRBJ2-3; D may be TRBD2 (5 bases). This CDR3 has 14 residues. Germline CDR1 and CDR2: SGDLS and YYNGEE. V was cut by 6 bases and J by 2 bases, with 13 bases left in between. CDR3 sequence reads: CASKGRDVTDTQYF. The DNA of the CDR3 is TGTGCCAGCAAAGGGAGAGATGTCACAGATACGCAGTATTTT. Filled out from reference TRBV9 and TRBJ2-3, the complete variable domain reads DSGVTQTPKHLITATGQRVTLRCSPRSGDLSVYWYQQSLDQGLQFLIQYYNGEERAKGNILERFSAQQFPDLHSELNLSSLELGDSALYFCASKGRDVTDTQYFGPGTRLTVL.

The count of this clonotype is one. The chain carries TRBV7-9 and TRBJ1-2; D gene unclear. The length of the CDR3 is 15 residues. CDR1 is SEHNR, CDR2 FQNEAQ, per germline (reference sequence). The V end was cut by 5 bases, the J end by 4 bases, with 17 bases between. Here the CDR3 DNA reads TGTGCCAGCAGCCGCCAACCAGACACTTTCTATGGCTACACCTTC. Residues: CASSRQPDTFYGYTF.